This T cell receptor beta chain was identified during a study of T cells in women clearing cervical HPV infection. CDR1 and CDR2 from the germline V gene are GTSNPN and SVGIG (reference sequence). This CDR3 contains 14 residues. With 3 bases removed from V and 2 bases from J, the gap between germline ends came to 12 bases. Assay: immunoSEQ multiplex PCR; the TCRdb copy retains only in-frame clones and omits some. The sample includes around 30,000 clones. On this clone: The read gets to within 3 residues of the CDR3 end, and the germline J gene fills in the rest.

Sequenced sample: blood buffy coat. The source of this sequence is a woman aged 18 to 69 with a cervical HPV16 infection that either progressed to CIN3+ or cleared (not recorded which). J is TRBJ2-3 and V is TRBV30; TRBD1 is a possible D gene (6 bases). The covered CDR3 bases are TGTGCCTGGAGAGACTGGGGGCTCACAGATACG. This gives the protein CAWRDWGLTDT. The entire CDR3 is CAWRDWGLTDTQYF.